These T cell receptor beta chains were read from a single sample in a study of T-cell reconstitution after alpha-beta-depleted transplantation in children. A single record per CDR3 protein comes from TCRdb applying MiXCR to the PCR reads. The sample shows about 830,000 distinct CDR3 sequences, 15% to 20% of them seen only once. The sequencing here drew on PBMCs, mostly from graft donor cells, taken 360 days after TCRalphabeta/CD19-depleted stem cell transplant. These receptors were obtained from a male patient between 10 and 17 years old who had a stem cell transplant for acute lymphoblastic leukemia, so the T cells may come from the graft donor. Each CDR3 is given with its conserved first and last residue. A D gene is named only where the DNA matches it firmly. Clone size is given for some rows only: seen once, a few or many times, or a class if the clone is expanded.

D	length	J	V	size	CDR3	DNA
TRBD2	15	TRBJ2-3	TRBV6-2/TRBV6-3	few	CASSTAGTSRNTQYF	TGTGCCAGCAGTACCGCCGGGACTAGCAGAAATACGCAGTATTTT
.	9	TRBJ1-6	TRBV20-1	few	CSAGRGPYF	TGCAGTGCTGGACGGGGCCCTTATTTT
TRBD1	14	TRBJ2-7	TRBV12-5	.	CASGPGQGPYEQYF	TGTGCTAGTGGCCCCGGACAGGGTCCCTACGAGCAGTACTTC
.	15	TRBJ2-5	TRBV12-3/TRBV12-4	.	CASSFPLGGGETQYF	TGTGCCAGCAGTTTTCCCCTCGGGGGAGGAGAGACCCAGTACTTC
.	15	TRBJ2-5	TRBV18	once	CASSPGLTTVETQYF	TGTGCCAGCTCACCAGGACTTACCACGGTGGAGACCCAGTACTTC
.	17	TRBJ1-2	TRBV4-1	.	CASSQVVMDAVGYGYTF	TGCGCCAGCAGCCAAGTCGTTATGGATGCAGTCGGCTATGGCTACACCTTC
.	12	TRBJ1-1	TRBV20-1	.	CSARDHSREAFF	TGCAGTGCTAGAGACCACAGCCGGGAAGCTTTCTTT
.	13	TRBJ1-1	TRBV29-1	few	CSALPTGWTEAFF	TGCAGCGCCCTACCCACAGGGTGGACTGAAGCTTTCTTT
TRBD1	15	TRBJ2-7	TRBV4-1	.	CASSQGGQGSYEQYF	TGCGCCAGCAGCCAAGGGGGACAGGGATCCTACGAGCAGTACTTC
TRBD1	15	TRBJ2-7	TRBV7-6	.	CASSSQQGAHYEQYF	TGTGCCAGCAGCTCTCAACAGGGGGCCCACTACGAGCAGTACTTC
.	13	TRBJ1-1	TRBV29-1	few	CSVWQGSAAEAFF	TGCAGCGTCTGGCAGGGTTCGGCGGCTGAAGCTTTCTTT
TRBD1	14	TRBJ1-5	TRBV29-1	.	CSVGGQGGNQPQHF	TGCAGCGTTGGGGGACAGGGCGGCAATCAGCCCCAGCATTTT
.	12	TRBJ2-1	TRBV29-1	few	CSVEGLANEQFF	TGCAGCGTTGAAGGGCTGGCCAATGAGCAGTTCTTC
.	15	TRBJ2-3	TRBV4-1	few	CASSPPLADIGTQYF	TGCGCCAGCAGCCCCCCGTTGGCTGACATTGGTACGCAGTATTTT
TRBD2	16	TRBJ2-1	TRBV5-1	many	CASRPLGLAGPNEQFF	TGCGCCAGCCGCCCCCTAGGACTAGCCGGTCCCAATGAGCAGTTCTTC
.	15	TRBJ2-2	TRBV5-5	.	CASKKTGLDTGELFF	TGTGCCAGCAAGAAGACAGGACTCGACACCGGGGAGCTGTTTTTT
TRBD2	17	TRBJ2-2	TRBV12-3/TRBV12-4	once	CASSLVLAGALAGELFF	TGTGCCAGCAGTTTAGTGCTAGCGGGAGCTCTCGCCGGGGAGCTGTTTTTT
TRBD2	18	TRBJ2-3	TRBV6-5	few	CASSYSSRGTSSTDTQYF	TGTGCCAGCAGTTACTCGTCGCGCGGGACTAGCAGCACAGATACGCAGTATTTT
.	13	TRBJ2-7	TRBV5-1	few	CASKISASYEQYF	TGCGCCAGCAAAATTTCGGCCTCCTACGAGCAGTACTTC
.	13	TRBJ1-2	TRBV6-1	few	CASSALIYYGYTF	TGTGCCAGCAGTGCCCTTATCTACTATGGCTACACCTTC
.	13	TRBJ2-1	TRBV5-1	many	CASSHSIDNEQFF	TGCGCCAGCAGCCATTCCATAGACAATGAGCAGTTCTTC
.	17	TRBJ1-2	TRBV7-8	many	CASSLATGGSLGLGYTF	TGTGCCAGCAGCTTAGCCACGGGCGGATCCCTGGGCTTAGGCTACACCTTC
.	13	TRBJ1-1	TRBV7-9	.	CASSPDGFSEAFF	TGTGCCAGCAGCCCGGACGGCTTCTCTGAAGCTTTCTTT
.	8	TRBJ2-1	TRBV2	many	CASNEQFF	TGTGCCAGCAATGAGCAGTTCTTC
TRBD2	16	TRBJ2-1	TRBV9	.	CASSWSAGSSYNEQFF	TGTGCCAGCAGCTGGTCAGCGGGGAGCTCCTACAATGAGCAGTTCTTC
.	18	TRBJ2-7	TRBV7-8	few	CASSFVRAFKASSYEQYF	TGTGCCAGCAGCTTCGTGAGGGCCTTCAAGGCTAGCTCCTACGAGCAGTACTTC
.	15	TRBJ2-7	TRBV7-8	.	CASSRIGKGVYEQYF	TGTGCCAGCAGCCGTATTGGTAAAGGGGTATACGAGCAGTACTTC
.	17	TRBJ1-1	TRBV7-9	few	CASSLSPTALMNTEAFF	TGTGCCAGCAGCTTATCCCCAACAGCTCTTATGAACACTGAAGCTTTCTTT
TRBD2	16	TRBJ2-1	TRBV7-9	few	CASSLHGLAGDTEQFF	TGTGCCAGCAGCTTGCACGGACTAGCGGGAGATACTGAGCAGTTCTTC
.	14	TRBJ2-2	TRBV3-1	few	CASSQEERSGELFF	TGTGCCAGCAGCCAAGAGGAGCGGTCCGGGGAGCTGTTTTTT
.	13	TRBJ1-2	TRBV5-1	.	CASSSGRADGYTF	TGCGCCAGCAGTTCCGGCAGGGCGGATGGCTACACCTTC
TRBD2	16	TRBJ2-1	TRBV5-1	few	CASSSGTSGRLNEQFF	TGCGCCAGCAGTTCCGGGACTAGCGGGAGGTTAAATGAGCAGTTCTTC
.	14	TRBJ1-1	TRBV29-1	once	CSVEDRPQNTEAFF	TGCAGCGTTGAAGATCGGCCCCAGAACACTGAAGCTTTCTTT
.	16	TRBJ2-2	TRBV6-5	.	CASSWGRRGHTGELFF	TGTGCCAGCAGTTGGGGCCGGCGGGGGCACACCGGGGAGCTGTTTTTT
.	15	TRBJ2-5	TRBV4-1	few	CASSQDPGSQETQYF	TGCGCCAGCAGCCAAGATCCAGGTTCCCAAGAGACCCAGTACTTC
.	14	TRBJ2-7	TRBV5-1	many	CASSSGGQGGVQYF	TGCGCCAGCAGCTCCGGAGGGCAGGGTGGTGTGCAGTACTTC
.	16	TRBJ2-1	TRBV10-3	few	CAISEGLEGSYNEQFF	TGTGCCATCAGTGAGGGTCTAGAGGGCTCCTACAATGAGCAGTTCTTC
.	14	TRBJ1-1	TRBV5-1	few	CASSQQAASTEAFF	TGCGCCAGCAGCCAACAGGCTGCGAGCACTGAAGCTTTCTTT
TRBD2	16	TRBJ2-2	TRBV5-1	few	CASSSIAGLNTGELFF	TGCGCCAGCAGCTCGATAGCGGGACTGAACACCGGGGAGCTGTTTTTT
.	15	TRBJ2-2	TRBV28	.	CASSLPRGNTGELFF	TGTGCCAGCAGTTTACCTAGGGGGAACACCGGGGAGCTGTTTTTT